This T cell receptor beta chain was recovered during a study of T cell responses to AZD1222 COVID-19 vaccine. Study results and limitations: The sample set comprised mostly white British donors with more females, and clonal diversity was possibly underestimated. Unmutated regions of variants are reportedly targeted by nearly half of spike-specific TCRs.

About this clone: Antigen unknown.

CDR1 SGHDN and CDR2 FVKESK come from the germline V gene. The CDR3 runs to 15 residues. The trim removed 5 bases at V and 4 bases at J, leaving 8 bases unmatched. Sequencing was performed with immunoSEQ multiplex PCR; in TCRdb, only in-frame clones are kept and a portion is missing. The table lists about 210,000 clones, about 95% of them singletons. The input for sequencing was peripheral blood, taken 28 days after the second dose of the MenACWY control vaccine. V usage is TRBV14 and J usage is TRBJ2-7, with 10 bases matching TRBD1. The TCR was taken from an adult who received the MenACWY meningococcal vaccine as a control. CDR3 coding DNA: TGTGCCAGCAGCTCTGGGACAGGGGTCCTATACGAGCAGTACTTC. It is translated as CASSSGTGVLYEQYF.